These 9 T cell receptor beta chains came from one sample sequenced in a study of cytomegalovirus exposure and HLA in healthy donors. PCR employed 60 Vbeta and 13 Jbeta primers. Profiling relied on immunoSEQ multiplex PCR, and the TCRdb table lists in-frame clones only, not all of them. Among fewer than 250,000 clones listed, less than 85% were seen once. Source material: PBMCs. The source is a man younger than 35 in good health and CMV-seronegative.

The chain carries TRBV4-1 and TRBJ1-2; 10 positions match TRBD1. This CDR3 is built from 14 residues. Per the germline V gene, CDR1 is MGHRA and CDR2 is YSYEKL. Trimming at V came to 4 bases and at J to 2 bases, leaving 1 base not matched to a gene. The chain's CDR3 is CASSPGQGNYGYTF. DNA of the CDR3: TGCGCCAGCAGCCCGGGACAGGGGAACTATGGCTACACCTTC.

V and J are TRBV7-3 and TRBJ2-7; maybe TRBD2 (6 bases). Germline CDR1 SGHTA, CDR2 FQGTGA. Trimming pared 6 bases from V and 2 bases from J, leaving 14 bases between. This CDR3 has 14 amino acids. The CDR3: CASSQGAGPYEQYF. As DNA, the CDR3 is TGTGCCAGCAGTCAGGGCGCGGGACCCTACGAGCAGTACTTC. The full variable domain, with the rest looked up from reference TRBV7-3 and TRBJ2-7, is GAGVSQTPSNKVTEKGKYVELRCDPISGHTALYWYRQSLGQGPEFLIYFQGTGAADDSGLPNDRFFAVRPEGSVSTLKIQRTERGDSAVYLCASSQGAGPYEQYFGPGTRLTVT.

V is TRBV19 and J is TRBJ1-2; 8 bases fit TRBD1. From germline, CDR1 is LNHDA and CDR2 SQIVND (reference sequence). The CDR3 contains 16 residues. V dropped 5 bases and J dropped 0; count of bases not matched to a gene: 8. In DNA form, the CDR3 reads TGTGCCAGTAGTGGACAGGGAGGGGCGACTAACTATGGCTACACCTTC. Protein: CASSGQGGATNYGYTF.

The chain recombines TRBV19 with TRBJ2-1, with TRBD2 matching 12 bases. The germline gives CDR1 LNHDA, CDR2 SQIVND (reference sequence). The CDR3 extends over 15 amino acids. V dropped 7 bases and J dropped 4; count of bases not matched to a gene: 5. The CDR3 DNA follows: TGTGCCAGTATGAGGACTAGCGGGGCTTACAATGAGCAGTTCTTC. Residues: CASMRTSGAYNEQFF.

The CDR3 DNA sequence: TGTGCCAGCTCCGGGACAACCTATGGCTACACCTTC. The encoded protein is CASSGTTYGYTF. V and J are TRBV6-1 and TRBJ1-2; D perhaps matches TRBD1 (6 bases). CDR1 and CDR2 (germline): MNHNS, SASEGT. CDR3 length equals 12 residues. V gave up 8 bases and J gave up 4 bases, with 11 bases separating them.

The CDR3 sequence is CASSIGQGSNQPQHF. In DNA form, the CDR3 reads TGTGCCAGTAGTATCGGACAGGGTAGCAATCAGCCCCAGCATTTT. J is TRBJ1-5 and V is TRBV19; TRBD1 matches at 8 bases. The CDR3 covers 15 residues. Germline V gives CDR1 LNHDA, CDR2 SQIVND (reference sequence). Germline trimming cut 3 bases from V and 0 bases from J; bases unmatched to any gene: 1. Combining the CDR3 with reference TRBV19 and TRBJ1-5 gives the whole variable domain DGGITQSPKYLFRKEGQNVTLSCEQNLNHDAMYWYRQDPGQGLRLIYYSQIVNDFQKGDIAEGYSVSREKKESFPLTVTSAQKNPTAFYLCASSIGQGSNQPQHFGDGTRLSIL.

The CDR3 DNA reads TGTGCCAGCAGCGATCGACTAGCGCCTTACAATGAGCAGTTCTTC. This translates into CASSDRLAPYNEQFF. The chain has TRBV9 and TRBJ2-1, with TRBD2 identical over 8 bases. Per germline, CDR1 SGDLS and CDR2 YYNGEE. The V segment lost 3 bases and the J segment 4 bases; nucleotides outside the gene matches: 6. The CDR3 is made up of 15 amino acids.

The rearrangement joins TRBV2 to TRBJ1-6; the D is unclear. Trimming cost V 5 bases and J 10 bases, with 12 bases left between them. Germline V gene data show CDR1 as SNHLY and CDR2 as FYNNEI. The CDR3 length is 13 residues. Here the CDR3 reads CASSLWARSPLHF. The CDR3 nucleotides are TGTGCCAGCAGTCTTTGGGCTCGATCACCCCTCCACTTT. Based on the CDR3 plus reference TRBV2 and TRBJ1-6, the full variable domain is EPEVTQTPSHQVTQMGQEVILRCVPISNHLYFYWYRQILGQKVEFLVSFYNNEISEKSEIFDDQFSVERPDGSNFTLKIRSTKLEDSAMYFCASSLWARSPLHFGNGTRLTVT.

The V and J genes are TRBV28 and TRBJ1-2; 7 bases are shared with TRBD1. Trimming took 6 bases from V and 6 from J; bases not matched to a gene: 4. The CDR3 contains 12 residues. Germline V lookup: CDR1 MDHEN, CDR2 SYDVKM. The CDR3 DNA sequence: TGTGCCAGCAGGACCCAGGGGGATGGCTACACCTTC. Translating it yields CASRTQGDGYTF.